Following are 27 T cell receptor beta chains from one sample sequenced in a study of blood T cell repertoires in COVID-19. Measured with immunoSEQ multiplex PCR; TCRdb has only the in-frame clones, and not every one. The repertoire holds approximately 170,000 clones, with nearly 90% as singletons. The sequencing sample was made of peripheral blood. These receptors came from a man younger than 30 who had recovered from COVID-19.

The chain couples TRBV9 to TRBJ2-1; D is unclear. The CDR3 sequence is 17 residues long. Between the trimmed V and J ends, which lost 3 bases and 0 bases, there was a span of 16 bases. CDR1 is SGDLS, CDR2 YYNGEE, per germline. The CDR3 spells CASSAGLKRSSYNEQFF. The CDR3 DNA reads as TGTGCCAGCAGCGCCGGCTTGAAACGGAGCTCCTACAATGAGCAGTTCTTC.

The V and J genes are TRBV6-5 and TRBJ1-1, with D perhaps TRBD1 (6 bases). The CDR3 spans 13 residues. CDR1 and CDR2 (germline): MNHEY, SVGAGI. V was trimmed by 4 bases and J by 5 bases, leaving 11 bases between them. In DNA, the CDR3 is TGTGCCAGCAGTTGGGGGAGGGGGACTGAAGCTTTCTTT. It yields the protein CASSWGRGTEAFF.

For this clone: Different DNA sequences within this sample yield the same CDR3. The J gene is TRBJ2-2, the V gene TRBV9; possibly TRBD2 for D (6 bases). The CDR3 has 13 residues. CDR1 is SGDLS and CDR2 is YYNGEE in the germline V gene. V gave up 2 bases and J gave up 5 bases, with 7 bases separating them. The CDR3 nucleotides read TGTGCCAGCAGCGTTGGGGGGACCGGGGAGCTGTTTTTT. Its protein product is CASSVGGTGELFF.

The V gene is TRBV7-9, the J gene TRBJ2-1; 9 bases fit TRBD2. Trimming cost V 7 bases and J 7 bases; bases outside gene matches: 2. Germline V gene lookup returns CDR1 SEHNR and CDR2 FQNEAQ (reference sequence). The CDR3 is made up of 12 amino acids. CDR3 sequence: CASTSGNNEQFF. The CDR3 DNA reads TGTGCCAGCACTAGCGGGAATAATGAGCAGTTCTTC.

This chain links TRBV29-1 with TRBJ1-2; tentative D call: TRBD1 (6 bases). Germline values: CDR1 SQVTM, CDR2 ANQGSEA. V gave up 6 bases and J gave up 8 bases, with 22 bases separating them. This CDR3 is 14 amino acids long. CDR3 in DNA: TGCAGCGTCCCCGCACCTGACAGGACATGGGGCTACACCTTC. This translates into CSVPAPDRTWGYTF.

The chain carries TRBV5-8 and TRBJ1-2; perhaps TRBD1 as D (6 bases). The CDR3 spans 15 residues. Germline lookup yields CDR1 SGHTS and CDR2 YDEGEE. V was trimmed by 4 bases and J by 7 bases, leaving 20 bases between them. The chain's CDR3 is CASSTGTPSFPGYTF. The CDR3 DNA sequence: TGTGCCAGCAGCACTGGGACACCTTCCTTTCCTGGCTACACCTTC.

This clone was seen only once. The chain is built from TRBV28 and TRBJ2-5; maybe TRBD2 (6 bases). There are 15 residues in the CDR3. Between the trimmed V and J ends, which lost 6 bases and 7 bases, there was a span of 21 bases. Germline loops: CDR1 MDHEN, CDR2 SYDVKM. The CDR3 coding sequence is TGTGCCAGCAGAGGGACGGAGGGCCATGTGGGGACCCAGTACTTC. Its translation: CASRGTEGHVGTQYF.

The CDR3 nucleotides read TGTGCCAGCAGCCTCCGAGTTGGGGCTCCTCTTATGAACACTGAAGCTTTCTTT. Translation: CASSLRVGAPLMNTEAFF. The V and J genes are TRBV7-8 and TRBJ1-1; the D gene is possibly TRBD1 (5 bases). This CDR3 comprises 18 residues. V was cut by 5 bases and J by 0 bases, with 22 bases left in between. CDR1 is SGHVS and CDR2 is FQNEAQ in the germline V gene.

This clone was seen a handful of times. The CDR3: CATSSMSPNVNTEAFF. CDR3 DNA sequence: TGTGCCACCAGCTCCATGAGCCCGAATGTGAACACTGAAGCTTTCTTT. This rearrangement joins TRBV15 to TRBJ1-1; D gene unclear. V lost 5 bases to trimming and J lost 0 bases, with 16 bases between them. This CDR3 is built from 16 residues. CDR1 and CDR2 from the germline V gene are LNHNV and YYDKDF (reference sequence).

The chain links TRBV5-5 to TRBJ2-6, with 9 nucleotides matching TRBD1. This CDR3 spans 16 amino acids. Germline values: CDR1 SGHKS, CDR2 YYEKEE (reference sequence). After removal of 2 bases from V and 2 bases from J, the junction contained 2 bases not matched to a gene. The CDR3 here is CASSFTGGAGANVLTF. CDR3 nucleotide sequence: TGTGCCAGCAGCTTTACAGGGGGCGCTGGGGCCAACGTCCTGACTTTC.

The chain couples TRBV5-5 to TRBJ1-4; TRBD1 is a possible D gene (6 bases). The CDR3 is made up of 16 amino acids. Germline V CDR1 and CDR2: SGHKS, YYEKEE (reference sequence). With 1 base removed from V and 4 bases from J, the gap between germline ends came to 14 bases. CDR3 in DNA: TGTGCCAGCAGCTTGTCCCCTACAGGGCTTAATGAAAAACTGTTTTTT. Its protein product is CASSLSPTGLNEKLFF.

The genes are TRBV19 and TRBJ2-3; D perhaps matches TRBD2 (7 bases). In germline, CDR1 is LNHDA, CDR2 SQIVND (reference sequence). This CDR3 region has 15 residues. The V end was cut by 6 bases, the J end by 0 bases, with 13 bases between. This CDR3 reads CASSRGGASTDTQYF. DNA of the CDR3: TGTGCCAGTAGCAGGGGAGGGGCTAGCACAGATACGCAGTATTTT. Based on the CDR3 plus reference TRBV19 and TRBJ2-3, the full variable domain is DGGITQSPKYLFRKEGQNVTLSCEQNLNHDAMYWYRQDPGQGLRLIYYSQIVNDFQKGDIAEGYSVSREKKESFPLTVTSAQKNPTAFYLCASSRGGASTDTQYFGPGTRLTVL.

The chain combines TRBV19 with TRBJ2-1, with a possible D match to TRBD2 (5 bases). CDR3 length: 14 residues. V was shortened by 7 bases and J by 9 bases, with 19 bases between the two germline ends. Germline CDR1 reads LNHDA; CDR2 reads SQIVND (reference sequence). DNA for the CDR3: TGTGCCAGTACTTATAAACCCTACCGGGGTGAGCAGTTCTTC. Translation: CASTYKPYRGEQFF.

This clone came up once. The rearrangement uses TRBV20-1 and TRBJ2-1; TRBD2 matches at 7 bases. The germline V gene has CDR1 DFQATT and CDR2 SNEGSKA (reference sequence). This CDR3 region has 14 residues. V trimming: 3 bases; J trimming: 10 bases; junction bases outside the gene matches: 12. The CDR3 DNA reads as TGCAGTGCTAGTTCCGGACTAGGCCGAGAGGAGCAGTTCTTC. Translation gives CSASSGLGREEQFF.

This clone appeared a single time. This chain joins TRBV5-4 and TRBJ1-1; 11 nucleotides agree with TRBD1. The CDR3 consists of 15 residues. V lost 4 bases to trimming and J lost 5 bases; unmatched junction nucleotides: 7. Germline assignment: CDR1 SGHNT and CDR2 YYREEE (reference sequence). The CDR3 region is CASSADRGRRTEAFF. The CDR3 DNA is TGTGCCAGCAGCGCGGACAGGGGGCGCCGGACTGAAGCTTTCTTT. Looking up the rest from reference TRBV5-4 and TRBJ1-1 gives the full variable domain: ETGVTQSPTHLIKTRGQQVTLRCSSQSGHNTVSWYQQALGQGPQFIFQYYREEENGRGNFPPRFSGLQFPNYSSELNVNALELDDSALYLCASSADRGRRTEAFFGQGTRLTVV.

The rearrangement links TRBV2 to TRBJ1-5, with 12 bases that match TRBD1. Trimming removed 4 bases from V and 1 base from J; junction bases left unmatched: 5. CDR1 is SNHLY and CDR2 is FYNNEI in the germline V gene. The CDR3 is made up of 17 amino acids. This CDR3 is CASSAGTGGSSNQPQHF. The CDR3 bases are TGTGCCAGCAGTGCAGGGACAGGGGGCAGCAGCAATCAGCCCCAGCATTTT.

V is TRBV18 and J is TRBJ1-3, with D unclear. Trimming shortened V by 0 bases and J by 2 bases, and 8 bases separated the two germline ends. Germline CDR1 KGHSH, CDR2 LQKENI. The CDR3 has 15 residues. The CDR3 is CASSPPRSPGNTIYF. The CDR3 DNA reads TGTGCCAGCTCACCACCGAGGTCCCCTGGAAACACCATATATTTT.

This rearrangement joins TRBV19 to TRBJ2-1; 9 nucleotides agree with TRBD1. From germline, CDR1 is LNHDA and CDR2 SQIVND (reference sequence). The junction had 9 bases not matched to a gene; V was cut back by 7 bases and J by 8 bases. This CDR3 comprises 14 residues. CDR3 nucleotide sequence: TGTGCCAGTACCCGGGGACAGGGTACCCATGAGCAGTTCTTC. Residues: CASTRGQGTHEQFF.

The sample holds one count of this clone. This chain connects TRBV6-6 to TRBJ1-3; no firm D call. In germline, CDR1 is MNHNY, CDR2 SVGAGI (reference sequence). V lost 4 bases and J lost 0, with 13 bases in between. This CDR3 spans 16 amino acids. The CDR3 protein is CASSSVTLSSGNTIYF. CDR3 coding DNA: TGTGCCAGCAGTTCGGTCACGTTGAGCTCTGGAAACACCATATATTTT.

This chain uses TRBV27 with TRBJ2-2; weak D call: TRBD1 (5 bases). The CDR3 sequence is 16 residues long. The V gene's germline CDR1 is MNHEY and CDR2 SMNVEV (reference sequence). V was cut by 2 bases and J by 3 bases, with 13 bases left in between. This CDR3 reads CASSLLSGFYTGELFF. As DNA, the CDR3 is TGTGCCAGCAGTTTACTCTCAGGGTTCTACACCGGGGAGCTGTTTTTT.

In this sample, this clone turned up once. The rearrangement uses TRBV5-6 and TRBJ1-1; D unresolved. The V end lost 1 base, the J end lost 5 bases, and 9 bases lay between the germline ends. CDR1 is SGHDT and CDR2 is YYEEEE in the germline V gene. CDR3 length: 13 amino acids. CDR3 in amino acids: CASSLRRNTEAFF. CDR3 sequence (DNA): TGTGCCAGCAGCTTGCGGCGGAATACTGAAGCTTTCTTT.

Only one count was recorded for this clone. The J gene is TRBJ2-7, the V gene TRBV28; D perhaps matches TRBD2 (6 bases). V was shortened by 4 bases and J by 1 base, with 14 bases between the two germline ends. CDR1 MDHEN and CDR2 SYDVKM come from the germline V gene. This CDR3 is 15 amino acids long. CDR3 region: CASSWAGIGSYEQYF. In DNA form, the CDR3 reads TGTGCCAGCAGTTGGGCGGGAATAGGTTCCTACGAGCAGTACTTC.

This clone was seen once. The V and J genes are TRBV11-1 and TRBJ2-1; the match to TRBD1 covers 12 bases. V shed 4 bases and J 4 bases; nucleotides not matched to a gene: 5. CDR1 is SGHAT, CDR2 FQDESV, per germline (reference sequence). This CDR3 has 16 amino acids. The CDR3 loop reads CASSYQGQGAYNEQFF. The CDR3 DNA reads as TGTGCCAGCAGCTACCAGGGACAGGGGGCTTACAATGAGCAGTTCTTC.

The gene calls are TRBV2 and TRBJ2-1, with no clear D. Germline CDR1 is SNHLY and CDR2 is FYNNEI. Between the trimmed V and J ends, which lost 3 bases and 7 bases, there was a span of 10 bases. The CDR3 length is 13 residues. The CDR3 DNA reads TGTGCCAGCAGTGAGTCACAGATAAATGAGCAGTTCTTC. It encodes CASSESQINEQFF. Supplemented by reference TRBV2 and TRBJ2-1, the full variable domain reads EPEVTQTPSHQVTQMGQEVILRCVPISNHLYFYWYRQILGQKVEFLVSFYNNEISEKSEIFDDQFSVERPDGSNFTLKIRSTKLEDSAMYFCASSESQINEQFFGPGTRLTVL.

J is TRBJ1-4 and V is TRBV28; 7 nucleotides line up with TRBD1. J lost 8 bases, V lost 4 bases, and 7 bases had no gene match. The CDR3 length is 14 residues. Germline loops: CDR1 MDHEN, CDR2 SYDVKM. In nucleotides, the CDR3 is TGTGCCAGCAGTTATGACAGGGTCAGGGAAAAACTGTTTTTT. This encodes CASSYDRVREKLFF.

The rearrangement joins TRBV7-2 to TRBJ2-3; possibly TRBD2 for D (5 bases). V gave up 7 bases and J gave up 0 bases, with 14 bases separating them. This CDR3 has 15 residues. Germline CDR1 is SGHTA and CDR2 is FQGNSA. CDR3 nucleotides: TGTGCCAGCAACTCGGGAACGCTTAGCACAGATACGCAGTATTTT. Protein product: CASNSGTLSTDTQYF. The whole variable domain, filled in from reference TRBV7-2 and TRBJ2-3, reads GAGVSQSPSNKVTEKGKDVELRCDPISGHTALYWYRQSLGQGLEFLIYFQGNSAPDKSGLPSDRFSAERTGGSVSTLTIQRTQQEDSAVYLCASNSGTLSTDTQYFGPGTRLTVL.

The CDR3 spells CASSYGADEKLFF. In DNA form, the CDR3 reads TGTGCCAGCAGTTACGGAGCAGATGAAAAACTGTTTTTT. This rearrangement joins TRBV6-5 to TRBJ1-4; unclear D gene. The CDR3 length is 13 residues. Trimming left V 2 bases short and J 6 bases short, with 7 bases between. Germline-derived CDR1 and CDR2 are MNHEY and SVGAGI.